This section outlines one T cell receptor (beta chain) sequence together with its context. Its antigen specificity is not known. No base qualities exist here, and no much larger clone lies one base off it. This sample is part of a study of T cell responses to AZD1222 COVID-19 vaccine (dated by TCRdb to the early 2020s). Regarding the research as a whole: A total of roughly 240 trial participants underwent TCR sequencing, of whom about 210 received two doses of AZD1222 and about 25 received two doses of the MenACWY control vaccine. Trial participants were enrolled by age into subgroups of 18-55, 56-69 and 70-plus years, and roughly 150, 30 and 60 TCR-sequenced participants, respectively, were included in these subgroups. Study-level results and caveats: After two AZD1222 doses, spike-specific TCR breadth and depth were significantly higher than at day 0 and than in MenACWY recipients. Nearly half of unique spike-specific TCRs reportedly recognized epitopes outside regions mutated in the B.1.351 and B.1.1.7 variants. Because no day 14 peak-response samples were available, the repertoires could be characterized only after the peak T cell response. The vaccine-associated CD4 TCRs covered the entire spike protein, and the dominant responses fell in regions 160-218 and 743-854. The 56-69-year group was small, and its depth increase did not reach significance, likely because of low power. Participants were mostly white British, with more females than males. The authors suggested clonal diversity may have been underestimated. Conclusions about previously exposed vaccinees are limited because only six or seven AZD1222 recipients were SARS-CoV-2 seropositive at baseline.

In light of the paper, this sample's time point label describes: about 28 days (+/-7) after the second vaccine dose. Because spike-specific TCR depth and breadth did not differ between the two schedules, AZD1222 recipients who got a second dose at roughly 4 weeks were pooled with those who got a second dose at roughly 12 weeks. The vaccinee samples were drawn from two UK trials, COV001 and COV002, one of which was a single-blind randomized controlled phase 2/3 trial testing AZD1222 (ChAdOx1 nCoV-19) in healthy adults. Trial participant PBMC samples were collected at day 0 and day 28 after the second dose for TCRbeta chain sequencing. The CDR3 regions of human TCRbeta chains were analyzed by immunosequencing. As for the original processing: TCRs in the repertoires were matched against a reference library of SARS-CoV-2-specific TCRs that had been generated with the MIRA antigen-specificity platform. Breadth was defined as the fraction of unique TCRs that were SARS-CoV-2-associated. Depth was defined as the fraction of total T cells that were SARS-CoV-2-associated. Using the MIRA data, every spike-specific TCR was mapped to the spike region that the TCR reacted to and assigned to either a CD4 or a CD8 class. Log10-transformed breadth and depth values were compared by one-way ANOVA with Sidak's multiple comparisons tests. TCRdb carries this immuneACCESS record with in-frame sequences only. Its versions omit some clonotypes, under half of them owing to an unresolved V gene in the studies checked, with the rest unexplained. That table gives V, J and clone size, and the DNA gave D and trimming. A total of more than 150,000 clones appear in this sample, roughly 90% of them only once. Approximately 1.5% of the sample comes from the top ten.

The starting material was peripheral blood, obtained 28 days after the second AZD1222 dose. The sequence came from an adult who received the AZD1222 COVID-19 vaccine.

The nucleotide sequence is given as TGTGCCAGCAGCTCACCCATGACAGACAATGAGCAGTTCTTC. Its translation reads: CASSSPMTDNEQFF. The V and J segments used are TRBV7-9 and TRBJ2-1; D gene: possibly TRBD1, on 5 matching bases. The germline V gene (reference sequence) supplies CDR1 SEHNR and CDR2 FQNEAQ. Spanning cysteine to phenylalanine, the CDR3 consists of 14 amino acids. CDR3 DNA only is kept here, 42 bases in frame from base 1. Trimming removed 4 bases from V and 5 bases from J, leaving 12 bases between the germline ends.